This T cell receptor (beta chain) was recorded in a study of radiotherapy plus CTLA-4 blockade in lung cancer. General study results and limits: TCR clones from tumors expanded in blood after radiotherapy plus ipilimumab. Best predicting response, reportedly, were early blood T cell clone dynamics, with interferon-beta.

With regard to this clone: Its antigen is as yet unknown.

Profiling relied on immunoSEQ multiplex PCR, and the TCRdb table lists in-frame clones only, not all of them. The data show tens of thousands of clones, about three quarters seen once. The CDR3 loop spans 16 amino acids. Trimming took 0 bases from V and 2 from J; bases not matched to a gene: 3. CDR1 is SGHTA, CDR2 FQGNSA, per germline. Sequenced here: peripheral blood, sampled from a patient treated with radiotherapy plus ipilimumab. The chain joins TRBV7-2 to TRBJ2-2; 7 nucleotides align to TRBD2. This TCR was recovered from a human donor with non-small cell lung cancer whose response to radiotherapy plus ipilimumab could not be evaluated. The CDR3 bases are TGTGCCAGCAGCTTAGCGGGGGGGAGAAACACCGGGGAGCTGTTTTTT. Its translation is CASSLAGGRNTGELFF.